The clone carrying this T cell receptor (beta chain) showed up many times. The data stem from a study of T cells of healthy individuals. In TCRdb, the 5' RACE reads were re-called with MiXCR into one record per CDR3 protein. The data hold fewer than 70,000 distinct CDR3 sequences, with roughly 14% observed a single time. The CDR3 contains 16 residues. Losses at the gene ends were 6 bases for V and 3 bases for J; bases not matched to a gene: 11. Germline V lookup: CDR1 SEHNR, CDR2 FQNEAQ (reference sequence). The TCR comes from a human donor in good health. The chain is built from TRBV7-9 and TRBJ1-2; TRBD1 matches at 9 bases. The CDR3 region has the DNA TGTGCCAGCAGTCGTATCCGGGACAGGGTTGACTATGGCTACACCTTC. Translation gives CASSRIRDRVDYGYTF.